This T cell receptor beta chain was identified in a study of T cell responses to AZD1222 COVID-19 vaccine. The V end was cut by 3 bases, the J end by 7 bases, with 10 bases between. This CDR3 spans 12 amino acids. Germline CDR1 and CDR2: KGHSH and LQKENI. Study-level results: Recipients of two AZD1222 doses showed rising Spike-specific TCR breadth and depth. There were repertoire samples only from the period after the peak T cell response. Clonal diversity was possibly underestimated, and the donors were mostly white British, with more females.

With regard to this clone: Its antigen is unidentified.

TCRdb keeps only in-frame clones here, not all; method: immunoSEQ multiplex PCR. The table records some 190,000 clones, around 94% of them present only once. Sample: peripheral blood, taken 28 days after the second dose of the MenACWY control vaccine. This receptor was taken from an adult who received the MenACWY meningococcal vaccine as a control. The rearrangement uses TRBV18 and TRBJ2-7; D not certain. The CDR3 reads CASSPAGEEQYF. DNA of the CDR3: TGTGCCAGCTCACCCGCTGGAGAAGAGCAGTACTTC. The whole variable domain, filled in from reference TRBV18 and TRBJ2-7, reads NAGVMQNPRHLVRRRGQEARLRCSPMKGHSHVYWYRQLPEEGLKFMVYLQKENIIDESGMPKERFSAEFPKEGPSILRIQQVVRGDSAAYFCASSPAGEEQYFGPGTRLTVT.